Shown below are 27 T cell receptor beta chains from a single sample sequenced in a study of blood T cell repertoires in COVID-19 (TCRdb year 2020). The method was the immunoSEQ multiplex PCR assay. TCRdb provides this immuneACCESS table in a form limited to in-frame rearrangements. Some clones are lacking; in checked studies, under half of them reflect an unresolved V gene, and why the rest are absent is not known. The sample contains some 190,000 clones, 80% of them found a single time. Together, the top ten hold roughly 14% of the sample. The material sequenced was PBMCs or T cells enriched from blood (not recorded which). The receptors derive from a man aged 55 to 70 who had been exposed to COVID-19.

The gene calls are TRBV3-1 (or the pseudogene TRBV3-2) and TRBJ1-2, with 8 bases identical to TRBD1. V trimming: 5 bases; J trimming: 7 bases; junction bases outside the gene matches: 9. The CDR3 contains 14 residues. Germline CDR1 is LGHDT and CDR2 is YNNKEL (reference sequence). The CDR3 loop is CASSSRTGIGGYTF. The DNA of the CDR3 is TGTGCCAGCAGCTCCCGGACAGGGATCGGTGGCTACACCTTC.

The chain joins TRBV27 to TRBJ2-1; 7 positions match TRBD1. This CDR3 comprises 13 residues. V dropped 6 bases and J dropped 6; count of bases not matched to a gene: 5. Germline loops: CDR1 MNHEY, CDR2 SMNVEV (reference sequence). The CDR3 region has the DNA TGTGCCAGCAGCCTAGACAGGGCCAATGAGCAGTTCTTC. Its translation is CASSLDRANEQFF.

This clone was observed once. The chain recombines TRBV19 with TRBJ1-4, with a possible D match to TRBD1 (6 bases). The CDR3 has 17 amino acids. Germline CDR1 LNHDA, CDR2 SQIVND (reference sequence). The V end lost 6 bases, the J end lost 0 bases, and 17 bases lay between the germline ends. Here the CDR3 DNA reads TGTGCCAGTAGATTCGGGGGGCTGAGTTCAACTAATGAAAAACTGTTTTTT. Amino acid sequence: CASRFGGLSSTNEKLFF.

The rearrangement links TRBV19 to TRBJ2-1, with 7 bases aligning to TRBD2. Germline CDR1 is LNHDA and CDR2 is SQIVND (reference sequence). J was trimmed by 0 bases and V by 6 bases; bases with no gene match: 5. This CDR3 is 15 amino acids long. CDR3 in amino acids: CASRAGLSSYNEQFF. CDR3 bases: TGTGCCAGTAGAGCGGGACTGAGCTCCTACAATGAGCAGTTCTTC.

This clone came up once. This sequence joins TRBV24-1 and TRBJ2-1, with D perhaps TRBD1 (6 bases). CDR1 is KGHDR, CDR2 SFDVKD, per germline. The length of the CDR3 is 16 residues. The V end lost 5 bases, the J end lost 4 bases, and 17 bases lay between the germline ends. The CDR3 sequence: CATSGRQEIQYNEQFF. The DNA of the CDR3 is TGTGCCACCAGTGGTCGACAGGAGATACAATACAATGAGCAGTTCTTC.

CDR3 in DNA: TGTGCCACCAGCAGAGTAGGGGGGGCTGACTACGAGCAGTACTTC. Its translation: CATSRVGGADYEQYF. The J gene is TRBJ2-7, the V gene TRBV15, with a weak D call TRBD2 (7 bases). V was cut by 1 base and J by 3 bases, with 13 bases left in between. Germline V gives CDR1 LNHNV, CDR2 YYDKDF (reference sequence). This CDR3 contains 15 residues.

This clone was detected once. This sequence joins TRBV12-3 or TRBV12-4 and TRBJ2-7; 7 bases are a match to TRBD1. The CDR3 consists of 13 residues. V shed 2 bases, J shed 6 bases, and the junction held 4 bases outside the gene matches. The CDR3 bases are TGTGCCAGCAGTTTAAAGGGGGCAAGCGAGCAGTACTTC. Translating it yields CASSLKGASEQYF.

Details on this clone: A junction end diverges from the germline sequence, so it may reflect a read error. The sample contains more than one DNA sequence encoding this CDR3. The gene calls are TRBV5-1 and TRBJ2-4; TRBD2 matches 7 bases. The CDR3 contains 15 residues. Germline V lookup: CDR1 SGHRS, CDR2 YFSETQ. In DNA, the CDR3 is TGCGCCAGCAGCTCCGTTTCTAGCGGTAAAAACATTCAATACTTC. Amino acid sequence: CASSSVSSGKNIQYF. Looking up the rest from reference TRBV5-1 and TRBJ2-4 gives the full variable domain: KAGVTQTPRYLIKTRGQQVTLSCSPISGHRSVSWYQQTPGQGLQFLFEYFSETQRNKGNFPGRFSGRQFSNSRSEMNVSTLELGDSALYLCASSSVSSGKNIQYFGAGTRLSVL.

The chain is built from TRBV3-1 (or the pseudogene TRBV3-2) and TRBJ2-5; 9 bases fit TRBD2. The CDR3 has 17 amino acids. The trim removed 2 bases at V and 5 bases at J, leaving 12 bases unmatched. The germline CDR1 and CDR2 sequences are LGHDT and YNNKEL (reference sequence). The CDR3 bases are TGTGCCAGCAGCCAATGGGGGAAAGCGGGAGGACCGGAGACCCAGTACTTC. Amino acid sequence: CASSQWGKAGGPETQYF.

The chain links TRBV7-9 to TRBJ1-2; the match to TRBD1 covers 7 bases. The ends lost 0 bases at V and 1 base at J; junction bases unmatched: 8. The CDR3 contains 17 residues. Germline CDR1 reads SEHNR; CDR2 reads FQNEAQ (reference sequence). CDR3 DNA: TGTGCCAGCAGCTTAGCGCGGGGACAGACAGTTAACTATGGCTACACCTTC. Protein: CASSLARGQTVNYGYTF.

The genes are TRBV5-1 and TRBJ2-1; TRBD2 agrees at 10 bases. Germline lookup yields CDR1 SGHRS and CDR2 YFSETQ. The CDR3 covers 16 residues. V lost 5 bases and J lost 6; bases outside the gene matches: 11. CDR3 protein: CASRPELAGPRNEQFF. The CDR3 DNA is TGCGCCAGCAGGCCGGAACTAGCGGGACCCCGCAATGAGCAGTTCTTC.

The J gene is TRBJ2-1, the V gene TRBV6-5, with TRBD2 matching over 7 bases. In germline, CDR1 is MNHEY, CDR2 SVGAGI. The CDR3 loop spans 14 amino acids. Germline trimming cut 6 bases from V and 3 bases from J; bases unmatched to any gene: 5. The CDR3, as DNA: TGTGCCAGCAGACTAGCGTCGAGCTACAATGAGCAGTTCTTC. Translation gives CASRLASSYNEQFF.

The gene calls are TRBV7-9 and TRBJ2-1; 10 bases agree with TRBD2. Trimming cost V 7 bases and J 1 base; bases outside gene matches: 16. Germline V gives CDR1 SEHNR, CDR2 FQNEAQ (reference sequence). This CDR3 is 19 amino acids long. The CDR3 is CASTKIYSLAGESYNEQFF. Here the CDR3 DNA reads TGTGCCAGCACCAAGATCTACTCGCTAGCGGGAGAGTCCTACAATGAGCAGTTCTTC.

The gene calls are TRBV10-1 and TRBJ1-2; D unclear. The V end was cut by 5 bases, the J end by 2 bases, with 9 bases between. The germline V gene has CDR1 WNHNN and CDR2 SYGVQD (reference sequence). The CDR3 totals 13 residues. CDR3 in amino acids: CASSPGSNYGYTF. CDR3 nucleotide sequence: TGCGCCAGCAGTCCTGGTAGCAACTATGGCTACACCTTC.

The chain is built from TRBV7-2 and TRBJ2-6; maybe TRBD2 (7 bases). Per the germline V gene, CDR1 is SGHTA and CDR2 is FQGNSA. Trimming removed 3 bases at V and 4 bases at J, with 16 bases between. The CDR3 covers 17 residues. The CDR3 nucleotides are TGTGCCAGCAGCTTCGGGGGGCGGGGATCCGGGGCCAACGTCCTGACTTTC. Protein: CASSFGGRGSGANVLTF. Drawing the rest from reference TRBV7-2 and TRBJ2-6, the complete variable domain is GAGVSQSPSNKVTEKGKDVELRCDPISGHTALYWYRQSLGQGLEFLIYFQGNSAPDKSGLPSDRFSAERTGGSVSTLTIQRTQQEDSAVYLCASSFGGRGSGANVLTFGAGSRLTVL.

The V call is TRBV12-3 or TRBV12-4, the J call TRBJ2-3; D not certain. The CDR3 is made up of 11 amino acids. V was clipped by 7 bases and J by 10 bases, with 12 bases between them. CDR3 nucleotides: TGTGCCAGCACCCTTAATTCGGCGCAGTATTTT. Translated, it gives CASTLNSAQYF.

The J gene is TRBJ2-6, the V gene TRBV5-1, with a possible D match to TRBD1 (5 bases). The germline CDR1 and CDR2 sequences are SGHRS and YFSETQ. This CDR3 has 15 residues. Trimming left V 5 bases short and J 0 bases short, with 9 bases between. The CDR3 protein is CASRDSYSGANVLTF. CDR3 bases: TGCGCCAGCAGAGACAGCTACTCTGGGGCCAACGTCCTGACTTTC.

The CDR3 here is CASSLPVTGDGYTF. As DNA, the CDR3 is TGTGCCAGCAGCTTACCCGTTACAGGGGATGGCTACACCTTC. J is TRBJ1-2 and V is TRBV7-3; 7 nucleotides align to TRBD1. CDR1 and CDR2 from the germline V gene are SGHTA and FQGTGA. The CDR3 runs to 14 residues. With 2 bases clipped from V and 6 bases from J, the junction kept 6 bases outside the gene matches.

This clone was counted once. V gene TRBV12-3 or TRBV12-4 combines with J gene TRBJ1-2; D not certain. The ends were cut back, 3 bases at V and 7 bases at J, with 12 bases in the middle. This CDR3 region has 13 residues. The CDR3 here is CASSFPSIVGYTF. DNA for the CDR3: TGTGCCAGCAGTTTTCCCAGTATCGTTGGCTACACCTTC.

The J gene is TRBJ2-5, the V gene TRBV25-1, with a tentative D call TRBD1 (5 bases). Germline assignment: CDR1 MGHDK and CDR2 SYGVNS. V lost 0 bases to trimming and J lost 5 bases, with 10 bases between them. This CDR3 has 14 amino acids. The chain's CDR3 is CASSEYLGRETQYF. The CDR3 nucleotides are TGTGCCAGCAGTGAATACCTGGGGCGGGAGACCCAGTACTTC.

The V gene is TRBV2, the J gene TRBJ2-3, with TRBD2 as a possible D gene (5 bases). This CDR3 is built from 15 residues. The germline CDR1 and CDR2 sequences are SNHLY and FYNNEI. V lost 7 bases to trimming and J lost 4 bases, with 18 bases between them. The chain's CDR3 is CASIVDRPGADTQYF. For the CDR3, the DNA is TGTGCCAGCATAGTTGATAGGCCCGGGGCAGATACGCAGTATTTT.

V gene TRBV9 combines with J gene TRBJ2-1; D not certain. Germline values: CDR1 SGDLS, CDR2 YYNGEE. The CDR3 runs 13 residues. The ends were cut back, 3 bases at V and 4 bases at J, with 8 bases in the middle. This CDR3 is CASSASEYNEQFF. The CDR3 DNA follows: TGTGCCAGCAGCGCGAGCGAGTACAATGAGCAGTTCTTC.

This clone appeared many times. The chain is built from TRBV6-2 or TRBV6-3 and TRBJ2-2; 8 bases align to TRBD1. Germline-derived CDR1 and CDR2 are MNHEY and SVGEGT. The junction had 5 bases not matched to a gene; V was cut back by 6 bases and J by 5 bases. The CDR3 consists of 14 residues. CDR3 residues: CASSPTGETGELFF. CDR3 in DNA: TGTGCCAGCAGCCCGACAGGGGAAACCGGGGAGCTGTTTTTT.

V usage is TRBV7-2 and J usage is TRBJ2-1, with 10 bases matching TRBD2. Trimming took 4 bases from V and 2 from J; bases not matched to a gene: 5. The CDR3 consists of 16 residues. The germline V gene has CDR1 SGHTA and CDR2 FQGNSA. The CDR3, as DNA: TGTGCCAGCAGCTCAAGACTAGCGGGTGCCTACAATGAGCAGTTCTTC. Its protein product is CASSSRLAGAYNEQFF. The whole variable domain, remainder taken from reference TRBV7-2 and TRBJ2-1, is GAGVSQSPSNKVTEKGKDVELRCDPISGHTALYWYRQSLGQGLEFLIYFQGNSAPDKSGLPSDRFSAERTGGSVSTLTIQRTQQEDSAVYLCASSSRLAGAYNEQFFGPGTRLTVL.

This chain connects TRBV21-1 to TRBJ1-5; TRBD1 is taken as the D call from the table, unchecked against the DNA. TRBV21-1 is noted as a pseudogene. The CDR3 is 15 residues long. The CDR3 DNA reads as TGTGCCAGCAGCAAACAGTCAGGGAAGGATCAGCCCCAGCATTTT. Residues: CASSKQSGKDQPQHF.

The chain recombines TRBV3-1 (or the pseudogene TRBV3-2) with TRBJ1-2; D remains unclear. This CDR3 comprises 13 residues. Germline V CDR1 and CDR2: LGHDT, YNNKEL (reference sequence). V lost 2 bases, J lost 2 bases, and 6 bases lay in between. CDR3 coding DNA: TGTGCCAGCAGCCAATTGAGAAACTATGGCTACACCTTC. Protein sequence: CASSQLRNYGYTF.

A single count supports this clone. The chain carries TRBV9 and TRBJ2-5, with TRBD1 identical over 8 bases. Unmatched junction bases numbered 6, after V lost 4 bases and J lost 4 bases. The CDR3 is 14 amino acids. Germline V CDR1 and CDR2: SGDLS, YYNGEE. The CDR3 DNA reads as TGTGCCAGCAGCCCCAGACAGGGGCCAGAGACCCAGTACTTC. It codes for CASSPRQGPETQYF.